The rows below give T cell receptor beta chains drawn from one sample of a study of cytomegalovirus exposure and HLA in healthy donors. Profiled with immunoSEQ multiplex PCR; TCRdb holds only in-frame clones, not every one. The table has roughly 150,000 clones, around 82% seen once. Sequenced material: PBMCs. These receptors originate from a middle-aged woman in good health and CMV-seropositive. Both conserved end residues are part of each CDR3. The order of the fields is CDR3 DNA, CDR3 protein, clone size, V gene, CDR3 length, J gene, D gene. D genes are given only for firm matches. The size field is filled for only some rows; it gives once, few, many or a size class.

TGTGCCAGCAGCCGCGGAGGGGCTCAATATGGCTACACCTTC | CASSRGGAQYGYTF | few | TRBV27 | 14 | TRBJ1-2 | .
TGTGCCAGCAGCCACAGGGGGGGACACACACCAACTAATGAAAAACTGTTTTTT | CASSHRGGHTPTNEKLFF | . | TRBV27 | 18 | TRBJ1-4 | TRBD1
TGTGCCAGCAGTCGACAGGGGGCGAGTAATGAGCAGTTCTTC | CASSRQGASNEQFF | . | TRBV2 | 14 | TRBJ2-1 | TRBD1
TGCGCCAGCAGCTTTAGTGGGGCTCTAGACGAGCAGTTCTTC | CASSFSGALDEQFF | . | TRBV5-1 | 14 | TRBJ2-1 | .
TGCGCCAGCAGCCACCCAGGACTAGCGGGCCACTACGAGCAGTACTTC | CASSHPGLAGHYEQYF | once | TRBV4-1 | 16 | TRBJ2-7 | TRBD2
TGTGCCAGCAATACCGCCGGGACAACCTACGAGCAGTACTTC | CASNTAGTTYEQYF | . | TRBV6-1 | 14 | TRBJ2-7 | .
TGTGCCAGCAGTGAATACAGTGGACAGGACGAGCAGTACTTC | CASSEYSGQDEQYF | . | TRBV28 | 14 | TRBJ2-7 | TRBD1
TGCGCCAGCAGCCCGAACACCAATGAGCAGTTCTTC | CASSPNTNEQFF | few | TRBV5-1 | 12 | TRBJ2-1 | .
TGCGCCAGCAGCTTGGACGGAGGGAATTCACCCCTCCACTTT | CASSLDGGNSPLHF | . | TRBV5-1 | 14 | TRBJ1-6 | .
TGTGCCAGCAGCCAAGATCTCGGGATAGCGGGACATTCTAGCACAGATACGCAGTATTTT | CASSQDLGIAGHSSTDTQYF | few | TRBV4-2 | 20 | TRBJ2-3 | TRBD2
TGTGCCAGCAGCCATTCAGGACAGGGTTTTAATGAAAAACTGTTTTTT | CASSHSGQGFNEKLFF | . | TRBV5-4 | 16 | TRBJ1-4 | TRBD1
TGTGCCAGCAGCTTAGAAGAAGCGGGAGGGCCCCATTTT | CASSLEEAGGPHF | . | TRBV7-2 | 13 | TRBJ2-3 | TRBD2
TGTGCCAGCAGTTACGAGACAGTGAATTCACCCCTCCACTTT | CASSYETVNSPLHF | . | TRBV6-5 | 14 | TRBJ1-6 | .
TGTGCCAGCAGTACGACAGGGGACGGTAACAGTGAAGCTTTCTTT | CASSTTGDGNSEAFF | . | TRBV28 | 15 | TRBJ1-1 | TRBD1
TGTGCCAGCAGCCCCCCGGGGACAGATACGCAGTATTTT | CASSPPGTDTQYF | . | TRBV7-9 | 13 | TRBJ2-3 | .
TGTGCCAGCAGCTCGGGTCGTTGGCTAGCCGGTACCCCCGGGGAGCTGTTTTTT | CASSSGRWLAGTPGELFF | . | TRBV21-1 | 18 | TRBJ2-2 | .
TGCGCCAGCAGCTTACGGGGAGGAGAGACCCAGTACTTC | CASSLRGGETQYF | once | TRBV5-1 | 13 | TRBJ2-5 | .
TGCGCCAGCAGGGACCTCCGGGACTCCAGAGGGACCCAGTACTTC | CASRDLRDSRGTQYF | once | TRBV4-1 | 15 | TRBJ2-5 | .
TGTGCCAGCACGGGGACAGGGCTGAACGAGCAGTACTTC | CASTGTGLNEQYF | . | TRBV6-1 | 13 | TRBJ2-7 | TRBD1
TGTGCCAGCAGTTGGGCCGTACCCGGGGAGCTGTTTTTT | CASSWAVPGELFF | . | TRBV7-9 | 13 | TRBJ2-2 | .
TGTGCCAGCACCACGGAGGTTTTGGCTGAAGCTTTCTTT | CASTTEVLAEAFF | few | TRBV2 | 13 | TRBJ1-1 | .
TGTGCCAGCTCACCCGGACAGCCCTCTGGAAACACCATATATTTT | CASSPGQPSGNTIYF | . | TRBV18 | 15 | TRBJ1-3 | .
TGCGCCAGCAGCCTCACCGGGACTAGCTTTATACAGTTCTTC | CASSLTGTSFIQFF | . | TRBV4-1 | 14 | TRBJ2-1 | TRBD2
TGTGCCAGCAGTTTACGTGTAGTAGCGGGAACCTACAATGAGCAGTTCTTC | CASSLRVVAGTYNEQFF | . | TRBV28 | 17 | TRBJ2-1 | TRBD2
TGCGCCAGCAGCTTCTCGGGACAGGGGGTGACTGAAGCTTTCTTT | CASSFSGQGVTEAFF | few | TRBV5-1 | 15 | TRBJ1-1 | TRBD1
TGTGCCAGCAGTTCTCTTGGACAGGGAAGTAGTGAAAAACTGTTTTTT | CASSSLGQGSSEKLFF | . | TRBV28 | 16 | TRBJ1-4 | TRBD1
TGTGCCAGCGGAAAAGCGGGAGTGGGCACCGGGGAGCTGTTTTTT | CASGKAGVGTGELFF | . | TRBV21-1 | 15 | TRBJ2-2 | .
TGCGCCAGTCGGACAGGGGGTAATGAAAAACTGTTTTTT | CASRTGGNEKLFF | . | TRBV5-1 | 13 | TRBJ1-4 | TRBD1
TGTGCCAGCAGCTCGTCCGTTCTAGGCTACGAGCAGTACTTC | CASSSSVLGYEQYF | . | TRBV11-2 | 14 | TRBJ2-7 | .
TGTGCCAGCAGTTACCAGGGGAATGAAAAACTGTTTTTT | CASSYQGNEKLFF | . | TRBV27 | 13 | TRBJ1-4 | .
TGTGCCAGCAGCTTAGAAGGCAGGAACTACGAGCAGTACTTC | CASSLEGRNYEQYF | . | TRBV7-2 | 14 | TRBJ2-7 | .
TGTGCCAGCAGACCAAGGGCAGGGCCGTACGAGCAGTACTTC | CASRPRAGPYEQYF | . | TRBV2 | 14 | TRBJ2-7 | .
TGCGCCAGCAGCGTGGGACAGTTAGATGACTACGAGCAGTACTTC | CASSVGQLDDYEQYF | . | TRBV5-1 | 15 | TRBJ2-7 | TRBD1
TGTGCCAGCAGCGAGGGACTTCTCGAAACCTACAATGAGCAGTTCTTC | CASSEGLLETYNEQFF | . | TRBV9 | 16 | TRBJ2-1 | .
TGTGCCAGCAGTTACTCGGGGCCCGGATACGAGCAGTACTTC | CASSYSGPGYEQYF | . | TRBV6-5 | 14 | TRBJ2-7 | .
TGTGCCACCAGCAGAGATAGGGGTACTGGGGCCAACGTCCTGACTTTC | CATSRDRGTGANVLTF | . | TRBV15 | 16 | TRBJ2-6 | .
TGTGCCAGCAGCCCGGGACAGCACTATGGCTACACCTTC | CASSPGQHYGYTF | few | TRBV14 | 13 | TRBJ1-2 | TRBD1
TGCGCCAGCAGCTTGGGGACTGCGCCTGAGCAGTTCTTC | CASSLGTAPEQFF | once | TRBV5-1 | 13 | TRBJ2-1 | .
TGTGCCAGCAGTGATCGCAATGAGCAGTTCTTC | CASSDRNEQFF | . | TRBV2 | 11 | TRBJ2-1 | .
TGCGCCAGCAGCTCTACTACCACCCAGGAGACCCAGTACTTC | CASSSTTTQETQYF | . | TRBV4-1 | 14 | TRBJ2-5 | .
TGTGCCAGCAGCGGGACTAGCGGGACGAGGCAGTTCTTC | CASSGTSGTRQFF | . | TRBV4-2 | 13 | TRBJ2-1 | TRBD2
TGTGCCAGCAGCCCACACGGGGGGCCCACAGATACGCAGTATTTT | CASSPHGGPTDTQYF | . | TRBV7-9 | 15 | TRBJ2-3 | .
TGTGCCAGCAGCTCAACTCGTCTACTAGCGGGAGGTACCAATGAGCAGTTCTTC | CASSSTRLLAGGTNEQFF | . | TRBV7-9 | 18 | TRBJ2-1 | TRBD2
TGTGCCAGCAGCCCCCGGGCTAGCGCCCGCACAGATACGCAGTATTTT | CASSPRASARTDTQYF | . | TRBV7-3 | 16 | TRBJ2-3 | .
TGTGCCAGCAGCGAGGGACTAGCGTATGAGCAGTTCTTC | CASSEGLAYEQFF | . | TRBV11-2 | 13 | TRBJ2-1 | TRBD2
TGTGCCAGCAGCCCGACAGGGGGCAATGAGCAGTTCTTC | CASSPTGGNEQFF | . | TRBV14 | 13 | TRBJ2-1 | TRBD1
TGTGCCAGCAGTTTGAGACAGAGAAATCAGCCCCAGCATTTT | CASSLRQRNQPQHF | . | TRBV28 | 14 | TRBJ1-5 | .
TGTGCCAGCAGTTTATGGAGCGGCACCGGGGAGCTGTTTTTT | CASSLWSGTGELFF | . | TRBV28 | 14 | TRBJ2-2 | .
TGTTCCAGCAGCTTATGGAGGGGTGGCTACGAGCAGTACTTC | CSSSLWRGGYEQYF | . | TRBV7-9 | 14 | TRBJ2-7 | .
TGTGCCAGCAGTGAGCCCGGGACAGGTGGAGGTCCTAACTATGGCTACACCTTC | CASSEPGTGGGPNYGYTF | . | TRBV6-1 | 18 | TRBJ1-2 | TRBD1
TGTGCCAGCTCACTCGAGGCAGGGGGACATGAGCAGTTCTTC | CASSLEAGGHEQFF | . | TRBV18 | 14 | TRBJ2-1 | TRBD1
TGTGCCAGCAGCCCTCAGGTCTCATTCACAGATACGCAGTATTTT | CASSPQVSFTDTQYF | . | TRBV11-2 | 15 | TRBJ2-3 | .
TGTGCCAGCAGTACAGGAGGGACTAGCGGAAAAGAGACCCAGTACTTC | CASSTGGTSGKETQYF | . | TRBV11-3 | 16 | TRBJ2-5 | TRBD2
TGTGCCAGCAGTCTGTACAGGGGATGGACTGAAGCTTTCTTT | CASSLYRGWTEAFF | . | TRBV27 | 14 | TRBJ1-1 | TRBD1
TGTGCCAGCAGCACCGGGACAGGGTCAAGTCAGCCCCAGCATTTT | CASSTGTGSSQPQHF | . | TRBV5-6 | 15 | TRBJ1-5 | TRBD1